Shown below are 11 T cell receptor beta chains from a single sample sequenced in a study of blood T cells in healthy people across ages. PCR was performed a second time for roughly 7 to 11 cycles using a sample-barcoded 5' primer and a J-beta primer mix. TCRdb itself ran the 5' RACE reads through MiXCR, one entry per CDR3 protein. The sample lists some 700,000 distinct CDR3 sequences; 22% were seen once. Sequenced sample: blood. These receptors originate from a man aged 65-85 years in good health.

CDR3: CASSKVEGQGQQPQHF. The CDR3 region has the DNA TGTGCCAGCAGCAAAGTGGAGGGGCAAGGGCAACAGCCCCAGCATTTT. The chain combines TRBV21-1 with TRBJ1-5. TRBV21-1 is a documented pseudogene. CDR3 length: 16 amino acids.

This chain joins TRBV7-2 and TRBJ2-5; 11 bases map to TRBD2. V gave up 1 base and J gave up 3 bases; unmatched junction bases: 4. Germline V CDR1 and CDR2: SGHTA, FQGNSA. The CDR3 spans 16 residues. CDR3 DNA sequence: TGTGCCAGCAGCTTAGTATCGACTAGCGGGAAAGAGACCCAGTACTTC. Amino acids: CASSLVSTSGKETQYF.

This clonotype showed up just a few times. Its ends do not fully match the called genes, so a read error is possible. This sequence joins TRBV7-7 and TRBJ2-5; 8 bases are shared with TRBD1. The DNA end favors TRBJ2-1, so the J call may be wrong. Germline V lookup: CDR1 SSHAT, CDR2 FNYEAQ (reference sequence). This CDR3 spans 13 amino acids. Here the CDR3 DNA reads TGTACCAGCAGCTTAGCATCAGGGGGCGAGCAGTTCTTC. Its translation is CTSSLASGGEQFF.

The chain links TRBV6-1 to TRBJ2-3, with a tentative D call TRBD1 (5 bases). There are 16 residues in the CDR3. The germline CDR1 and CDR2 sequences are MNHNS and SASEGT. The V gene lost 4 bases and the J gene lost 1 base, with 15 bases spanning the gap. CDR3 sequence: CASSVEMGLGTDTQYF. The CDR3, as DNA: TGTGCCAGCAGTGTAGAAATGGGGCTTGGCACAGATACGCAGTATTTT.

The rearrangement uses TRBV10-3 and TRBJ2-2; a possible D gene is TRBD2 (6 bases). Trimming pared 6 bases from V and 3 bases from J, leaving 8 bases between. Per germline, CDR1 ENHRY and CDR2 SYGVKD. This CDR3 contains 13 residues. Here the CDR3 DNA reads TGTGCCATCAGCGCTAGCGACACCGGGGAGCTGTTTTTT. Translated, it gives CAISASDTGELFF.

The V gene is TRBV29-1, the J gene TRBJ2-7, with TRBD1 matching 9 bases. This CDR3 contains 13 residues. Germline lookup yields CDR1 SQVTM and CDR2 ANQGSEA. J was trimmed by 2 bases and V by 7 bases; bases with no gene match: 6. The CDR3 sequence is CSATDRGPYEQYF. The CDR3 DNA follows: TGCAGCGCAACGGACAGGGGACCCTACGAGCAGTACTTC.

This chain joins TRBV2 and TRBJ1-1; D not resolved. Germline CDR1 and CDR2: SNHLY and FYNNEI. The CDR3 has 14 residues. Trimming removed 6 bases at V and 4 bases at J, with 15 bases between. CDR3 bases: TGTGCCAGCAGCGACCCGCCGGGGATCACTGAAGCTTTCTTT. It specifies CASSDPPGITEAFF.

J is TRBJ1-5 and V is TRBV7-2, with TRBD1 as a possible D gene (6 bases). CDR1 SGHTA and CDR2 FQGNSA come from the germline V gene. V lost 2 bases and J lost 6, with 11 bases in between. The CDR3 runs 14 residues. The CDR3 spells CASSLTRGSQPQHF. Here the CDR3 DNA reads TGTGCCAGCAGCTTAACCAGGGGAAGTCAGCCCCAGCATTTT.

This clonotype has a count of ten or more. The genes are TRBV9 and TRBJ2-3; weak D call: TRBD2 (5 bases). The CDR3 sequence is 16 residues long. V was shortened by 6 bases and J by 0 bases, with 17 bases between the two germline ends. Per germline, CDR1 SGDLS and CDR2 YYNGEE. CDR3 residues: CASTPAGGVSTDTQYF. DNA of the CDR3: TGTGCCAGCACCCCGGCGGGCGGAGTAAGCACAGATACGCAGTATTTT. Filled out from reference TRBV9 and TRBJ2-3, the complete variable domain reads DSGVTQTPKHLITATGQRVTLRCSPRSGDLSVYWYQQSLDQGLQFLIQYYNGEERAKGNILERFSAQQFPDLHSELNLSSLELGDSALYFCASTPAGGVSTDTQYFGPGTRLTVL.

This clonotype was counted at least ten times. The chain carries TRBV12-3 or TRBV12-4 and TRBJ1-5; D call uncertain. The V end was cut by 2 bases, the J end by 3 bases, with 2 bases between. The CDR3 has 12 amino acids. For the CDR3, the DNA is TGTGCCAGCAGTTTAAACAATCAGCCCCAGCATTTT. Its translation: CASSLNNQPQHF.

The chain uses TRBV20-1 and TRBJ2-3, with D possibly TRBD1 on 5 matching bases. Deletions cut 3 bases from V and 2 bases from J, with 12 bases between. Germline assignment: CDR1 DFQATT and CDR2 SNEGSKA (reference sequence). The CDR3 is 14 amino acids. This CDR3 is CSASLGASTDTQYF. DNA for the CDR3: TGCAGTGCTAGTTTAGGGGCATCCACAGATACGCAGTATTTT.